What follows describes a single TCR beta chain. The antigen is undetermined. These data are taken from a study of cytomegalovirus exposure and HLA in healthy donors. Study-wide results and caveats: Per a prior analysis, the majority of TCR beta V segments were productive roughly 87% or roughly 30% of the time. Immune exposure information available was restricted to CMV serostatus. Per a later analysis, HLA-associated TCR beta chains showed more clonal expansion than other, equally common TCR beta chains.

A multiplex PCR was run with 60 Vbeta primers and 13 Jbeta primers. Original handling: About 80 million unique TCR beta chains, roughly 11 million of them shared, were counted by a later analysis. The assay was immunoSEQ multiplex PCR, and TCRdb's table has in-frame clones only and misses some. The V and J calls and clone size were taken over from that table, and D and trimming were inferred from the DNA. The sample has approximately 160,000 clones, 75% seen once. The CDR3 extends over 15 amino acids. V lost 8 bases to trimming and J lost 0 bases, with 15 bases between them. CDR1 is LGHNA and CDR2 is YSLEER in the germline V gene.

Sequencing input: PBMCs. V is TRBV4-3 and J is TRBJ2-3; a weak D match, TRBD2 (6 bases). The sequence came from a male donor in good health and CMV-seronegative. DNA of the CDR3: TGCGCCAGCGCCCGGGGCGGGGCTAGCACAGATACGCAGTATTTT. It translates to CASARGGASTDTQYF.